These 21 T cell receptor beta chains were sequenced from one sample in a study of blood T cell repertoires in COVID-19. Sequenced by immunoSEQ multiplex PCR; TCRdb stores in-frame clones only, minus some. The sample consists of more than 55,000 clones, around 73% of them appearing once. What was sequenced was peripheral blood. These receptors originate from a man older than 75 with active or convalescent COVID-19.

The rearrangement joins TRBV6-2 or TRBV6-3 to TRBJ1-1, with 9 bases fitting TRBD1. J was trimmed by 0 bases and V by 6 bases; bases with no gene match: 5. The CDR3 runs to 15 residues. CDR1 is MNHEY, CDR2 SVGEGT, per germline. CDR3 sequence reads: CASSGTGWVNTEAFF. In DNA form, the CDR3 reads TGTGCCAGCAGCGGGACAGGGTGGGTGAACACTGAAGCTTTCTTT.

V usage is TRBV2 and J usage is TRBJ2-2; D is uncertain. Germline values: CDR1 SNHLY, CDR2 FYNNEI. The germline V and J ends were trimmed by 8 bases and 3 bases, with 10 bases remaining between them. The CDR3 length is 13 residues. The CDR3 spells CASGGRYTGELFF. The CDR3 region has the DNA TGTGCCAGCGGCGGCAGATACACCGGGGAGCTGTTTTTT.

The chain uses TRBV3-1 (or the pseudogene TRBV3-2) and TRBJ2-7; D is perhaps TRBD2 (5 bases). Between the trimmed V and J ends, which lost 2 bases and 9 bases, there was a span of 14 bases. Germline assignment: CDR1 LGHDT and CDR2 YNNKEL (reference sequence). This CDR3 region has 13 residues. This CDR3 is CASSQSLQSGQYF. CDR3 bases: TGTGCCAGCAGCCAATCTCTCCAAAGCGGGCAGTACTTC.

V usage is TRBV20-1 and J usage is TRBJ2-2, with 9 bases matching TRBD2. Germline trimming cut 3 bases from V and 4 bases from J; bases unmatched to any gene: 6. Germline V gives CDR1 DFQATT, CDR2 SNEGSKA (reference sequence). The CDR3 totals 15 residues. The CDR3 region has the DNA TGCAGTGCTAGTCGGGCTAGCGGGGCCACCGGGGAGCTGTTTTTT. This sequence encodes CSASRASGATGELFF.

The CDR3 bases are TGTGCCAGCAGTGGAGCTAGGCCACCATATGAGCAGTTCTTC. This gives the protein CASSGARPPYEQFF. This chain links TRBV28 with TRBJ2-1; D not resolved. CDR3 length: 14 residues. The V gene lost 5 bases and the J gene lost 8 bases, with 16 bases spanning the gap. Germline CDR1 MDHEN, CDR2 SYDVKM.

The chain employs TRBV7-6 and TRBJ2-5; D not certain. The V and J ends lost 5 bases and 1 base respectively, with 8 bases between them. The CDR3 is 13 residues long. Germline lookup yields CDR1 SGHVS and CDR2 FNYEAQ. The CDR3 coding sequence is TGTGCCAGCAGCGCCCGACTCCAAGAGACCCAGTACTTC. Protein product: CASSARLQETQYF.

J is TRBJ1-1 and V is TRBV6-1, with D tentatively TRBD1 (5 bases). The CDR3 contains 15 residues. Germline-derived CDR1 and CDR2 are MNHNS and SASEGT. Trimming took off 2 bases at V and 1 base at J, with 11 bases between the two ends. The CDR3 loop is CASSERGLGNTEAFF. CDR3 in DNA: TGTGCCAGCAGTGAACGGGGGTTGGGGAACACTGAAGCTTTCTTT.

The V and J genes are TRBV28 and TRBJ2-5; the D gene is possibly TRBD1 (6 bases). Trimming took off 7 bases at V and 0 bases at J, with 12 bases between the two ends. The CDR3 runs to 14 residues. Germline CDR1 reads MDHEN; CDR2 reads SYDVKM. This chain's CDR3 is CASIPGTHQETQYF. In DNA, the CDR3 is TGTGCCAGCATACCCGGGACACACCAAGAGACCCAGTACTTC.

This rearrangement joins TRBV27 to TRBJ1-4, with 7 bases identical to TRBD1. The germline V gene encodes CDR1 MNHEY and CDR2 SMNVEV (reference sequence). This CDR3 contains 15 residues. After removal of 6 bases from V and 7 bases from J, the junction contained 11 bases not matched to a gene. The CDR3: CASSKYRDRSEKLFF. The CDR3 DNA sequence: TGTGCCAGCAGCAAATACCGGGACAGAAGTGAAAAACTGTTTTTT. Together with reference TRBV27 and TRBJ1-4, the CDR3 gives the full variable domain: EAQVTQNPRYLITVTGKKLTVTCSQNMNHEYMSWYRQDPGLGLRQIYYSMNVEVTDKGDVPEGYKVSRKEKRNFPLILESPSPNQTSLYFCASSKYRDRSEKLFFGSGTQLSVL.

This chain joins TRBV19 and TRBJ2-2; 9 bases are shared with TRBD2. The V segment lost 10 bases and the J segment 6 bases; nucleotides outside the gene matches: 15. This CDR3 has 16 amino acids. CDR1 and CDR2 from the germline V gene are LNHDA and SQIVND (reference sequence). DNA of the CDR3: TGTGCCACTTGGAACCAAGCGGGAGGATGGTCCGGGGAGCTGTTTTTT. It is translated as CATWNQAGGWSGELFF.

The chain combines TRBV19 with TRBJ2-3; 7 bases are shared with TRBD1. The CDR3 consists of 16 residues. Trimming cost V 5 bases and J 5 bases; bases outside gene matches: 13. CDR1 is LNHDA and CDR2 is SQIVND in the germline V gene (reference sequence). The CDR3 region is CASSPLRQGARDTQYF. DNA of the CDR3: TGTGCCAGTAGTCCCCTCCGACAGGGTGCGAGAGATACGCAGTATTTT.

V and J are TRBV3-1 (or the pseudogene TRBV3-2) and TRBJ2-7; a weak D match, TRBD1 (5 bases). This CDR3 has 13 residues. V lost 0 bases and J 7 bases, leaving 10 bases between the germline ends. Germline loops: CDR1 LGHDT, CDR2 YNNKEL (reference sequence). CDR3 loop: CASSQDRVGEQYF. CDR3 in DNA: TGTGCCAGCAGCCAAGACAGGGTAGGTGAGCAGTACTTC.

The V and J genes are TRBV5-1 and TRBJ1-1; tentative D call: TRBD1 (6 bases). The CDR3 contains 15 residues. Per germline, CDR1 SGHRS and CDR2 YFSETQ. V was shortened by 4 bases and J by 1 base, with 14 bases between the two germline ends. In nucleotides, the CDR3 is TGCGCCAGCAGCCCCAATACAGGGAGGAACACTGAAGCTTTCTTT. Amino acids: CASSPNTGRNTEAFF.

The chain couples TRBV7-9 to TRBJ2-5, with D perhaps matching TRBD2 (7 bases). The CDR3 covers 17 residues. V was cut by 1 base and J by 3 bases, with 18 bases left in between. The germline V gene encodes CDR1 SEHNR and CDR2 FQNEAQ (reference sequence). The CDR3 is CASSLGLRGPEEETQYF. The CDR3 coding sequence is TGTGCCAGCAGCTTAGGACTGCGGGGGCCAGAGGAAGAGACCCAGTACTTC.

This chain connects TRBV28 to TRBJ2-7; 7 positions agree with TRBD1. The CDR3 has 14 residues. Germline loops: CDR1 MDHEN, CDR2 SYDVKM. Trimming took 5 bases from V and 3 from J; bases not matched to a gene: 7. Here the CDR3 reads CASSPLGQDYEQYF. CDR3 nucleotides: TGTGCCAGCAGTCCCCTAGGACAGGACTACGAGCAGTACTTC.

The CDR3 DNA follows: TGCGCCAGCAGCACAGAACCGGGACTAGCGGGAGGAGAGTTCTTC. Its translation: CASSTEPGLAGGEFF. The genes are TRBV5-1 and TRBJ2-1, with TRBD2 identical over 15 bases. From germline, CDR1 is SGHRS and CDR2 YFSETQ. The CDR3 length is 15 residues. With V trimmed by 4 bases and J by 14 bases, 10 bases remained unmatched.

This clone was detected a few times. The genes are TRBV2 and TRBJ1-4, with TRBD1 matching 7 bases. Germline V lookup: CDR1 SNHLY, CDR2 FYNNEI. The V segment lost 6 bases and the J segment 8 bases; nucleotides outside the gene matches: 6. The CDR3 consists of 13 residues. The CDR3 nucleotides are TGTGCCAGCAGATACAGGGGAAACGAAAAACTGTTTTTT. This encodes CASRYRGNEKLFF.

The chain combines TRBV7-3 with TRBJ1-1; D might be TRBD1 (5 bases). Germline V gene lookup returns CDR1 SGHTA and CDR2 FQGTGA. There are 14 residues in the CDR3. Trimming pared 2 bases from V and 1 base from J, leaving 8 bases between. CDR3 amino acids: CASSLFGGNTEAFF. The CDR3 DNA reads TGTGCCAGCAGCTTATTCGGGGGGAACACTGAAGCTTTCTTT.

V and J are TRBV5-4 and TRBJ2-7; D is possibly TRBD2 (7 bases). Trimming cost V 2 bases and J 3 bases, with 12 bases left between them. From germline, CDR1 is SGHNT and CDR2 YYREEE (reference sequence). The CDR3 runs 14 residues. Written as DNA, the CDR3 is TGTGCCAGCAGCTTCCAGGGAGGGGGCTACGAGCAGTACTTC. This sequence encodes CASSFQGGGYEQYF.

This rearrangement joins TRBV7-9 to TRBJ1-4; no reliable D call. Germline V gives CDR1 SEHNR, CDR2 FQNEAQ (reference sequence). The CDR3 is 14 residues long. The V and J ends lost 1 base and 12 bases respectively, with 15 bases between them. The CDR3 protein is CASSLERVTGELFF. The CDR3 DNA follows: TGTGCCAGCAGCTTAGAGAGGGTTACCGGGGAACTGTTTTTT.

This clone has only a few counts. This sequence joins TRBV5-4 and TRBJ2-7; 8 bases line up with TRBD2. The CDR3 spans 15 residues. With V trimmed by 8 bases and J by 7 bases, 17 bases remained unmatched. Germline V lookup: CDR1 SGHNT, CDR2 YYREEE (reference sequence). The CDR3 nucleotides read TGTGCCAGGGAATCCGGGACTAGGCGGTTTGGTGAGCAGTACTTC. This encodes CARESGTRRFGEQYF.